This paragraph covers one TCR beta chain sequence. The sample originates from a study of blood T cell repertoires in COVID-19. On the study more broadly: Sample material is recorded as cDNA or gDNA derived from T cells, B-cell-depleted T cells, or PBMCs.

Patients in Seattle were enrolled during active infection, then followed longitudinally. Looked up from germline, CDR1 is SGHNT and CDR2 is YENEEA. The CDR3 contains 15 residues. With V trimmed by 5 bases and J by 2 bases, 9 bases remained unmatched. TCRdb keeps only in-frame clones here, not all; method: immunoSEQ multiplex PCR. Among approximately 500,000 clones listed, about 91% were seen once. The sample was peripheral blood. The sequence derives from a man between 18 and 35 years old with COVID-19, enrolled during active disease. The V gene is TRBV11-3, the J gene TRBJ2-7, with 7 positions matching TRBD2. CDR3 amino acids: CASSRLTSTTYEQYF. The CDR3 coding sequence is TGTGCCAGCAGCAGACTGACTAGCACCACCTACGAGCAGTACTTC.